One and the same sample provided the 15 T cell receptor beta chains below, sequenced in a study of blood T cell repertoires in COVID-19. Produced via immunoSEQ multiplex PCR; TCRdb's table is partial and in-frame only. The table has a few hundred thousand clones, around 90% seen once. The sequenced sample consisted of peripheral blood. The receptors shown here come from a woman aged 40 to 50 who had recovered from COVID-19.

The genes are TRBV9 and TRBJ2-7, with 11 bases matching TRBD2. CDR1 is SGDLS and CDR2 is YYNGEE in the germline V gene. CDR3 size: 16 residues. Trimming at V came to 4 bases and at J to 3 bases, leaving 9 bases not matched to a gene. This CDR3 reads CASSPDLLAGVYEQYF. The CDR3, as DNA: TGTGCCAGCAGCCCCGACCTACTAGCGGGAGTCTACGAGCAGTACTTC.

This rearrangement joins TRBV7-9 to TRBJ2-1, with TRBD2 identical over 7 bases. J was trimmed by 3 bases and V by 4 bases; bases with no gene match: 18. The CDR3 has 19 residues. CDR1 and CDR2 (germline): SEHNR, FQNEAQ (reference sequence). Here the CDR3 reads CASSSEIVAGVFSYNEQFF. The CDR3 coding sequence is TGTGCCAGCAGCTCTGAGATAGTAGCGGGTGTATTCAGCTACAATGAGCAGTTCTTC. The variable domain in full, completed from reference TRBV7-9 and TRBJ2-1, reads DTGVSQNPRHKITKRGQNVTFRCDPISEHNRLYWYRQTLGQGPEFLTYFQNEAQLEKSRLLSDRFSAERPKGSFSTLEIQRTEQGDSAMYLCASSSEIVAGVFSYNEQFFGPGTRLTVL.

The V gene is TRBV6-2 or TRBV6-3, the J gene TRBJ2-5; 9 bases align to TRBD2. Germline trimming cut 5 bases from V and 5 bases from J; bases unmatched to any gene: 6. Germline assignment: CDR1 MNHEY and CDR2 SVGEGT. The CDR3 runs to 14 residues. CDR3 protein: CASSTGTSRETQYF. CDR3 DNA sequence: TGTGCCAGCAGTACCGGGACTAGCAGGGAGACCCAGTACTTC.

The chain uses TRBV9 and TRBJ2-3, with 11 nucleotides matching TRBD2. The CDR3 contains 17 residues. Germline loops: CDR1 SGDLS, CDR2 YYNGEE. The junction had 6 bases not matched to a gene; V was cut back by 3 bases and J by 0 bases. The CDR3 protein is CASSAGLAVTSTDTQYF. The CDR3 DNA sequence: TGTGCCAGCAGCGCGGGACTAGCGGTGACTAGCACAGATACGCAGTATTTT.

This sequence joins TRBV3-1 (or the pseudogene TRBV3-2) and TRBJ2-7, with 7 bases identical to TRBD1. With 6 bases clipped from V and 3 bases from J, the junction kept 5 bases outside the gene matches. Looked up from germline, CDR1 is LGHDT and CDR2 is YNNKEL (reference sequence). The CDR3 covers 13 residues. The CDR3 region has the DNA TGTGCCAGCAGTGCGGCAGGGGGCTACGAGCAGTACTTC. Translating gives CASSAAGGYEQYF.

The rearrangement joins TRBV7-9 to TRBJ1-1; D might be TRBD1 (5 bases). Germline-derived CDR1 and CDR2 are SEHNR and FQNEAQ (reference sequence). The CDR3 spans 14 residues. The V and J ends lost 5 bases and 1 base respectively, with 11 bases between them. The CDR3 DNA reads TGTGCCAGCAGCCCGAGCAGGGAGAACACTGAAGCTTTCTTT. Translating it yields CASSPSRENTEAFF.

The CDR3 spells CASSAGTALPYEQYF. The CDR3 DNA reads as TGTGCCAGCAGCGCCGGGACAGCTCTGCCCTACGAGCAGTACTTC. The V and J genes are TRBV5-4 and TRBJ2-7, with TRBD1 matching over 7 bases. Germline V CDR1 and CDR2: SGHNT, YYREEE (reference sequence). With 4 bases clipped from V and 2 bases from J, the junction kept 9 bases outside the gene matches. The CDR3 length is 15 residues.

This chain links TRBV2 with TRBJ2-7; D might be TRBD2 (5 bases). The CDR3 spans 15 residues. The V end lost 0 bases, the J end lost 0 bases, and 9 bases lay between the germline ends. The germline CDR1 and CDR2 sequences are SNHLY and FYNNEI. In nucleotides, the CDR3 is TGTGCCAGCAGTGAAGCGGAGCGGTCCTCCTACGAGCAGTACTTC. It codes for CASSEAERSSYEQYF.

CDR3 sequence (DNA): TGTGCCAGCAGATACCGGGACAATGGCTACACCTTC. It translates to CASRYRDNGYTF. This sequence joins TRBV12-3 or TRBV12-4 and TRBJ1-2, with D perhaps TRBD1 (6 bases). V was trimmed by 6 bases and J by 6 bases, leaving 11 bases between them. CDR3 length: 12 residues.

V gene TRBV28 combines with J gene TRBJ2-3; 8 positions match TRBD2. The CDR3 is 15 residues long. Germline V lookup: CDR1 MDHEN, CDR2 SYDVKM. J gave up 1 base and V 4 bases, and 4 bases lay outside the gene matches. CDR3 sequence (DNA): TGTGCCAGCAGTTCGAGCGGGAGTGGCACAGATACGCAGTATTTT. It yields the protein CASSSSGSGTDTQYF.

The rearrangement joins TRBV24-1 to TRBJ2-3, with 10 bases matching TRBD2. Trimming removed 1 base from V and 2 bases from J; junction bases left unmatched: 2. The CDR3 runs 16 residues. Germline loops: CDR1 KGHDR, CDR2 SFDVKD. The DNA for the CDR3 is TGTGCCACCAGTGATTTTACTAGCGGGGCCACAGATACGCAGTATTTT. Translated: CATSDFTSGATDTQYF.

V and J are TRBV5-1 and TRBJ1-2; no firm D call. The CDR3 spans 14 residues. Per the germline V gene, CDR1 is SGHRS and CDR2 is YFSETQ. Trimming left V 5 bases short and J 8 bases short, with 19 bases between. The CDR3 nucleotides are TGCGCCAGCAGGTCGCAGGCGGGCGCGGCCGGCTACACCTTC. Its translation: CASRSQAGAAGYTF.

The J gene is TRBJ2-2, the V gene TRBV18; possible D gene TRBD2, 6 bases. With 0 bases removed from V and 6 bases from J, the gap between germline ends came to 14 bases. Germline assignment: CDR1 KGHSH and CDR2 LQKENI. This CDR3 is 16 amino acids long. CDR3 residues: CASSPPIQGGPGELFF. DNA for the CDR3: TGTGCCAGCTCACCACCCATCCAGGGAGGTCCCGGGGAGCTGTTTTTT.

The DNA of the CDR3 is TGTGCCAGCAGCTTCGCGGGGGGAAGTACAAACACCATATATTTT. Amino acids: CASSFAGGSTNTIYF. V is TRBV7-9 and J is TRBJ1-3, with D tentatively TRBD1 (5 bases). V gave up 3 bases and J gave up 6 bases, with 15 bases separating them. Looked up from germline, CDR1 is SEHNR and CDR2 is FQNEAQ (reference sequence). This CDR3 is built from 15 residues.

The V call is TRBV27, the J call TRBJ1-1, with a tentative D call TRBD1 (6 bases). Germline-derived CDR1 and CDR2 are MNHEY and SMNVEV (reference sequence). V lost 3 bases to trimming and J lost 3 bases, with 23 bases between them. The CDR3 totals 18 residues. CDR3 nucleotide sequence: TGTGCCAGCAGTTTCGACCCGGGACACCGAGGGGGATACACTGAAGCTTTCTTT. Encoded protein: CASSFDPGHRGGYTEAFF.